Below, 24 T cell receptor beta chains from the same sample are listed, as sequenced in a study of Graves' ophthalmopathy and Graves' hyperthyroidism. Amplified TCR beta CDR3 regions were obtained using RNA transcripts as template. RT-PCR was first run with HTBI primers, then multiplex PCR in a second round. TCRdb independently ran MiXCR on the multiplex PCR reads; one entry per CDR3 protein. The sample yields some 520,000 distinct CDR3 sequences, 14% seen once. The sample comprised blood. These receptors were collected from a woman aged 25 to 39 with Graves' ophthalmopathy.

J is TRBJ2-5 and V is TRBV28; TRBD1 aligns across 9 bases. V was pared by 7 bases and J by 0 bases, with 6 bases of the junction left unmatched. Germline values: CDR1 MDHEN, CDR2 SYDVKM. CDR3 length equals 15 residues. The CDR3 nucleotides are TGTGCCAGCAACGGGGACAGGGTGTACCAAGAGACCCAGTACTTC. Its protein product is CASNGDRVYQETQYF.

This clonotype was recorded many times. The chain links TRBV2 to TRBJ2-2; 9 bases fit TRBD1. This CDR3 spans 13 amino acids. V gave up 6 bases and J gave up 7 bases; unmatched junction bases: 3. The germline CDR1 and CDR2 sequences are SNHLY and FYNNEI. The CDR3, as DNA: TGTGCCAGCAGACCGGGACAGGGCGGGGAGCTGTTTTTT. Amino acids: CASRPGQGGELFF.

This clonotype was seen many times. The chain employs TRBV4-1 and TRBJ2-7, with unresolved D. This CDR3 comprises 16 residues. CDR1 is MGHRA and CDR2 is YSYEKL in the germline V gene. Between the trimmed V and J ends, which lost 1 base and 3 bases, there was a span of 16 bases. The CDR3 nucleotides are TGCGCCAGCAGCCAAGTTGCCTCGACAACTGGCTACGAGCAGTACTTC. Translated, it gives CASSQVASTTGYEQYF.

This clonotype has more than one count but fewer than ten. CDR3 nucleotides: TGTGCCAGCTCACCTTACGACAGGGGCGCACAAGGCTACACCTTC. Its translation is CASSPYDRGAQGYTF. The chain recombines TRBV18 with TRBJ1-2; TRBD1 aligns across 8 bases. The V and J ends lost 3 bases and 8 bases, in that order; junction bases with no gene match: 11. Looked up from germline, CDR1 is KGHSH and CDR2 is LQKENI. The CDR3 runs to 15 residues.

In its sample, this clonotype was seen a few times. The chain carries TRBV20-1 and TRBJ2-2; a weak D match, TRBD2 (5 bases). The CDR3 has 14 amino acids. Germline CDR1 DFQATT, CDR2 SNEGSKA (reference sequence). Trimming removed 2 bases at V and 3 bases at J, with 10 bases between. CDR3 region: CSARLRVHTGELFF. The CDR3 coding sequence is TGCAGTGCTAGATTGCGGGTGCACACCGGGGAGCTGTTTTTT.

This clonotype was seen at least ten times. The genes are TRBV7-9 and TRBJ1-6; tentative D call: TRBD1 (5 bases). The CDR3 is made up of 12 amino acids. The germline V and J ends were trimmed by 4 bases and 14 bases, with 12 bases remaining between them. Germline CDR1 and CDR2: SEHNR and FQNEAQ (reference sequence). The CDR3 nucleotides read TGTGCCAGCAGCTCGGGGCGGTACACCCTCCACTTT. Translation: CASSSGRYTLHF.

Details on this clonotype: Its ends do not fully match the called genes, so a read error is possible. The chain combines TRBV5-1 with TRBJ1-1, with TRBD1 as a possible D gene (5 bases). The length of the CDR3 is 14 residues. In germline, CDR1 is SGHRS, CDR2 YFSETQ. The CDR3: CASSLEGVGTEACF. CDR3 coding DNA: TGCGCCAGCAGCTTGGAAGGGGTCGGCACTGAAGCTTGCTTT.

This clonotype was counted between two and nine times. The chain couples TRBV19 to TRBJ1-2; D ambiguous. The CDR3 is 16 amino acids. Germline loops: CDR1 LNHDA, CDR2 SQIVND (reference sequence). Trimming pared 6 bases from V and 2 bases from J, leaving 19 bases between. CDR3 sequence (DNA): TGTGCCAGTAGCTTTCCAAAAACGGGCCGAAACTATGGCTACACCTTC. Its protein product is CASSFPKTGRNYGYTF.

This clonotype was picked up many times. The rearrangement uses TRBV6-2 or TRBV6-3 and TRBJ1-1; weak D call: TRBD1 (5 bases). V dropped 0 bases and J dropped 0 bases, with 17 bases sitting between them. Per germline, CDR1 MNHEY and CDR2 SVGEGT. This CDR3 comprises 18 residues. This CDR3 reads CASSYSAGLRRMNTEAFF. CDR3 DNA sequence: TGTGCCAGCAGTTACTCGGCAGGGCTTCGGCGCATGAACACTGAAGCTTTCTTT.

This clonotype was counted many times. The chain links TRBV20-1 to TRBJ2-2; TRBD2 matches 10 bases. The CDR3 is made up of 18 amino acids. From germline, CDR1 is DFQATT and CDR2 SNEGSKA (reference sequence). Trimming at V came to 0 bases and at J to 0 bases, leaving 7 bases not matched to a gene. CDR3 DNA sequence: TGCAGTGCTAGAGATCCCCTAGCGGGAGCCCCGAACACCGGGGAGCTGTTTTTT. Protein product: CSARDPLAGAPNTGELFF.

This clonotype was detected many times. This chain connects TRBV19 to TRBJ2-7, with 9 bases that match TRBD2. The CDR3 spans 15 residues. The ends lost 4 bases at V and 2 bases at J; junction bases unmatched: 6. CDR1 is LNHDA and CDR2 is SQIVND in the germline V gene (reference sequence). The CDR3 DNA follows: TGTGCCAGTAGTAATGCGGGAGGGAGCACCTACGAGCAGTACTTC. It yields the protein CASSNAGGSTYEQYF.

This clonotype was seen many times. The gene calls are TRBV20-1 and TRBJ2-4, with 9 positions matching TRBD2. CDR3 length: 16 amino acids. The ends lost 7 bases at V and 6 bases at J; junction bases unmatched: 16. From germline, CDR1 is DFQATT and CDR2 SNEGSKA (reference sequence). The chain's CDR3 is CSGKGSGGFGGNIQYF. CDR3 sequence (DNA): TGCAGTGGTAAAGGTAGCGGGGGCTTCGGGGGAAACATTCAGTACTTC.

The sample holds many counts of this clonotype. The chain combines TRBV12-3 or TRBV12-4 with TRBJ1-2; D may be TRBD1 (6 bases). The V gene lost 5 bases and the J gene lost 7 bases, with 11 bases spanning the gap. The CDR3 spans 12 residues. The CDR3 loop reads CASSQDSFGYTF. The CDR3 DNA reads TGTGCCAGCAGTCAGGACAGTTTTGGCTACACCTTC.

This clonotype showed up many times. The J gene is TRBJ2-5, the V gene TRBV20-1; possibly TRBD2 for D (6 bases). The CDR3 has 12 residues. Germline V gene data show CDR1 as DFQATT and CDR2 as SNEGSKA (reference sequence). Trimming cost V 6 bases and J 7 bases, with 15 bases left between them. In DNA form, the CDR3 reads TGCAGTGCAAAGGGACTTTCGGGGACCCAGTACTTC. It yields the protein CSAKGLSGTQYF.

This clonotype has a count of ten or more. The rearrangement joins TRBV20-1 to TRBJ2-5; 9 nucleotides align to TRBD1. Germline V gene lookup returns CDR1 DFQATT and CDR2 SNEGSKA (reference sequence). The CDR3 runs to 15 residues. After removal of 2 bases from V and 5 bases from J, the junction contained 9 bases not matched to a gene. The CDR3 nucleotides read TGCAGTGCTAGACCGGGACAGGGTATCGGCGAGACCCAGTACTTC. This sequence encodes CSARPGQGIGETQYF.

This clonotype was seen repeatedly, ten times or more. The chain uses TRBV12-3 or TRBV12-4 and TRBJ1-2; D unresolved. Trimming took 1 base from V and 3 from J, leaving 9 bases between them. The CDR3 is 14 residues long. CDR3: CASSLGLSHYGYTF. The CDR3 DNA reads as TGTGCCAGCAGTTTAGGGCTTTCTCACTATGGCTACACCTTC.

This chain connects TRBV7-2 to TRBJ2-7; TRBD1 agrees at 7 bases. J was trimmed by 0 bases and V by 5 bases; bases with no gene match: 4. Germline-derived CDR1 and CDR2 are SGHTA and FQGNSA. The CDR3 sequence is 14 residues long. The CDR3 reads CASSVGQVSYEQYF. CDR3 coding DNA: TGTGCCAGCAGCGTAGGACAGGTCTCCTACGAGCAGTACTTC.

As for this clonotype: At one boundary the junction diverges from the germline segment, which might be a read error. The chain has TRBV20-1 and TRBJ1-5, with no clear D. Per germline, CDR1 DFQATT and CDR2 SNEGSKA (reference sequence). The CDR3 length is 13 residues. CDR3 sequence: CSARGVSNQPQHF. The DNA for the CDR3 is TGCAGTGCTAGAGGGGTCAGTAATCAGCCTCAGCATTTT.

This clonotype appeared many times. This rearrangement joins TRBV28 to TRBJ2-2, with D possibly being TRBD2 (7 bases). V was cut by 7 bases and J by 2 bases, with 20 bases left in between. CDR1 and CDR2 (germline): MDHEN, SYDVKM. The CDR3 length is 17 residues. The CDR3, as DNA: TGTGCCAGCAACCCCCCTAGGGGGGGGGTTAACACCGGGGAGCTGTTTTTT. It specifies CASNPPRGGVNTGELFF.

In its sample, this clonotype was seen many times. V is TRBV4-1 and J is TRBJ1-2; D gene unclear. This CDR3 region has 14 residues. With 1 base removed from V and 6 bases from J, the gap between germline ends came to 12 bases. Germline CDR1 and CDR2: MGHRA and YSYEKL. The CDR3 is CASSQVGRRDGYTF. Here the CDR3 DNA reads TGCGCCAGCAGCCAAGTCGGGCGGCGGGATGGCTACACCTTC.

This clonotype was seen repeatedly, ten times or more. The DNA for the CDR3 is TGTGCCAGCAGTTTAGACAGGGGGCCACGCACTGAAGCTTTCTTT. This translates into CASSLDRGPRTEAFF. The rearrangement links TRBV28 to TRBJ1-1; 10 bases agree with TRBD1. This CDR3 is built from 15 residues. Germline loops: CDR1 MDHEN, CDR2 SYDVKM. With V trimmed by 2 bases and J by 4 bases, 4 bases remained unmatched.

This clonotype was observed at least ten times. Here the CDR3 reads CASSFNDVSGNTIYF. CDR3 coding DNA: TGTGCCAGCAGCTTCAACGACGTCTCTGGAAACACCATATATTTT. The J gene is TRBJ1-3, the V gene TRBV2; D is ambiguous. The CDR3 has 15 residues. Germline V CDR1 and CDR2: SNHLY, FYNNEI. The ends were cut back, 6 bases at V and 0 bases at J, with 12 bases in the middle.

This clonotype was detected many times. The rearrangement uses TRBV10-3 and TRBJ2-2; a weak D match, TRBD1 (5 bases). This CDR3 has 17 residues. Per germline, CDR1 ENHRY and CDR2 SYGVKD. V lost 3 bases to trimming and J lost 0 bases, with 14 bases between them. The CDR3 here is CAISEGARPANTGELFF. The CDR3, as DNA: TGTGCCATCAGTGAAGGGGCCAGACCTGCGAACACCGGGGAGCTGTTTTTT.

This clonotype has a count of ten or more. The chain combines TRBV20-1 with TRBJ1-5, with a tentative D call TRBD1 (5 bases). V lost 6 bases and J 0 bases, leaving 9 bases between the germline ends. CDR1 is DFQATT and CDR2 is SNEGSKA in the germline V gene (reference sequence). The CDR3 runs 13 residues. DNA for the CDR3: TGCAGTGCCCTGGACATTAGCAATCAGCCCCAGCATTTT. Its protein is CSALDISNQPQHF.